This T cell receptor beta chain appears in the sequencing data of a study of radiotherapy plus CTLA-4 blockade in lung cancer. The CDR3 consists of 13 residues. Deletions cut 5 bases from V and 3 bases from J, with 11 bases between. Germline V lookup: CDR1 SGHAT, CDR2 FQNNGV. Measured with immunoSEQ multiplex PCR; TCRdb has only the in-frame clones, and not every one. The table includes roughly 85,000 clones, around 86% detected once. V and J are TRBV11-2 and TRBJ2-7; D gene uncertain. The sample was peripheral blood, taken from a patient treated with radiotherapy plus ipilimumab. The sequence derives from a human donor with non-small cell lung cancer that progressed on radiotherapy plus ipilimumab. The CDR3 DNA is TGTGCCAGCAGCCCAGGACCGTACTACGAGCAGTACTTC. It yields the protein CASSPGPYYEQYF.